Presented here are 8 T cell receptor beta chains from one specimen sequenced in a study of prognosis after radiotherapy for stage I lung cancer. The TCR beta CDR3 region was amplified from genomic DNA, with two rounds of multiplex PCR being used for the amplification. Round-one PCR had primers specific to each TRBV and TRBJ gene. TCRdb re-called the multiplex PCR reads with MiXCR, one entry per CDR3 protein. The data show some 15,000 distinct CDR3 sequences, just under 30% seen once. This sample comprised PBMCs, obtained before or after stereotactic body radiation therapy (not recorded which). The receptors originated from a donor at least 50 years old with non-small cell lung cancer.

This clonotype was detected ten times or more. The chain employs TRBV11-1 and TRBJ1-4, with D perhaps matching TRBD1 (6 bases). This CDR3 comprises 14 residues. Deletions cut 10 bases from V and 4 bases from J, with 16 bases between. Germline CDR1 SGHAT, CDR2 FQDESV (reference sequence). CDR3 amino acids: CATGPTGHNEKLFF. As DNA, the CDR3 is TGTGCCACGGGCCCGACAGGCCATAATGAAAAACTGTTTTTT.

With respect to this clonotype: Since no conserved phenylalanine or tryptophan closes the CDR3, a read error is the likely cause. The DNA is omitted, as the CDR3 cannot be located on it reliably, and the CDR3 follows TCRdb's listing. The rearrangement links TRBV6-1 to TRBJ2-7. Germline-derived CDR1 and CDR2 are MNHNS and SASEGT. Termini included, the CDR3 measures 13 amino acids. The CDR3 is CASSTGNSYEKYL.

In this sample, this clonotype turned up many times. The V and J genes are TRBV19 and TRBJ2-5, with 7 positions matching TRBD1. The CDR3 is made up of 15 amino acids. V lost 4 bases to trimming and J lost 0 bases; unmatched junction nucleotides: 5. The germline gives CDR1 LNHDA, CDR2 SQIVND (reference sequence). The CDR3 DNA reads TGTGCCAGTAGTACCCCGGGACAGCACCAAGAGACCCAGTACTTC. This translates into CASSTPGQHQETQYF.

This clonotype has at least ten counts. The junction departs from germline at one end; a sequencing error may be responsible. V usage is TRBV7-7 and J usage is TRBJ2-5, with 8 bases that match TRBD2. Per the germline V gene, CDR1 is SSHAT and CDR2 is FNYEAQ (reference sequence). CDR3 size: 15 residues. The CDR3 DNA reads TGTGCTAGCAGCCTGGGGCGGGGGGCCCAAGAGACCCAGTACTTC. Translating gives CASSLGRGAQETQYF. The whole variable domain, remainder taken from reference TRBV7-7 and TRBJ2-5, is GAGVSQSPRYKVTKRGQDVTLRCDPISSHATLYWYQQALGQGPEFLTYFNYEAQPDKSGLPSDRFSAERPEGSISTLTIQRTEQRDSAMYRCASSLGRGAQETQYFGPGTRLLVL.

With respect to this clonotype: The junction departs from germline at one end; a sequencing error may be responsible. This chain joins TRBV19 and TRBJ2-7; TRBD2 might be the D (5 bases). The germline CDR1 and CDR2 sequences are LNHDA and SQIVND (reference sequence). The CDR3 covers 12 residues. CDR3 sequence reads: CASRGEGEEQYF. As DNA, the CDR3 is TGTGCCAGTAGAGGCGAGGGAGAGGAGCAATACTTC.

A note on this clonotype: Germline is not matched at one junction end, which may reflect a read error. This chain joins TRBV28 and TRBJ2-7; D not certain. The CDR3 length is 14 residues. From germline, CDR1 is MDHEN and CDR2 SYDVKM. CDR3 sequence: CASIPYGVSYEQYF. In DNA, the CDR3 is TGTGCCAGCATTCCATATGGGGTATCCTACGAGCAATACTTC.

This clonotype appeared many times. This chain joins TRBV28 and TRBJ2-7; TRBD2 matches at 8 bases. Trimming took 2 bases from V and 0 from J; bases not matched to a gene: 6. CDR3 length equals 16 residues. Germline V gene sequence: CDR1 MDHEN, CDR2 SYDVKM. CDR3 DNA sequence: TGTGCCAGCAGTTTACTACTAGCGGTGAGCTCCTACGAGCAGTACTTC. This gives the protein CASSLLLAVSSYEQYF.

Ten or more counts support this clonotype. The chain is built from TRBV7-9 and TRBJ2-7; 10 nucleotides align to TRBD1. Germline V gene lookup returns CDR1 SEHNR and CDR2 FQNEAQ (reference sequence). There are 15 residues in the CDR3. The trim removed 4 bases at V and 3 bases at J, leaving 6 bases unmatched. The CDR3 region has the DNA TGTGCCAGCAGCTCCCCCGGACAGGGGGACTACGAGCAGTACTTC. Translation: CASSSPGQGDYEQYF.